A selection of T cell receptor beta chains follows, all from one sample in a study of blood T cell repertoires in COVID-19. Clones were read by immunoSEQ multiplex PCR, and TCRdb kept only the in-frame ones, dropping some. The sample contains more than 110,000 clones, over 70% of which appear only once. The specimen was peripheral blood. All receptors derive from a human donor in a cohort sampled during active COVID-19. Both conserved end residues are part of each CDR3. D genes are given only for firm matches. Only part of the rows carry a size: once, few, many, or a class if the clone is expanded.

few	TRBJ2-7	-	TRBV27	TGTGCCAGCAGACGGACAATATTCTCCTACGAGCAGTACTTC	CASRRTIFSYEQYF
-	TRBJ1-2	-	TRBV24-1	TGTGCCACCAGTGATTTGACAGGCCGTGGCTACACCTTC	CATSDLTGRGYTF
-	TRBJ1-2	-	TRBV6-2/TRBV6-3	TGTGCCAGCAGTTACTCGACCGGGGGTAGCTATGGCTACACCTTC	CASSYSTGGSYGYTF
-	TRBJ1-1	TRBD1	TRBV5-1	TGCGCCAGCAGCTCGTCAGGGGGCGCCGTCACTGAAGCTTTCTTT	CASSSSGGAVTEAFF
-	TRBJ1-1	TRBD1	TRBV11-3	TGTGCCAGCAGCTCACAGGGGCACACTGAAGCTTTCTTT	CASSSQGHTEAFF
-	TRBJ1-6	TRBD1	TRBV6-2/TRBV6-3	TGTGCCAGCAGCCCTGGACAGGGCCAAGCCCTCCACTTT	CASSPGQGQALHF
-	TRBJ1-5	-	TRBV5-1	TGCGCCAGCAGCTTGGCAGGGGCTAATCAGCCCCAGCATTTT	CASSLAGANQPQHF
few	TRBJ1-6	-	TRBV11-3	TGTGCCAGCAGCGATTCGCGTAGCTCCTATAATTCACCCCTCCACTTT	CASSDSRSSYNSPLHF
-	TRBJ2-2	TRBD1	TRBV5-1	TGCGCCAGCAGCTTGACAGGGGGCAGCACCGGGGAGCTGTTTTTT	CASSLTGGSTGELFF
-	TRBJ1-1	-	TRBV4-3	TGCGCCAGCAGCCAAGATATGCAGGCGAACACTGAAGCTTTCTTT	CASSQDMQANTEAFF
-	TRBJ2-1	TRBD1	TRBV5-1	TGCGCCAGCAGTCCGGGACAGGGGGGGAATGAGCAGTTCTTC	CASSPGQGGNEQFF
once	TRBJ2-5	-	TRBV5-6	TGTGCCAGCTCTCTGGGGGCCAGCCAAGAGACCCAGTACTTC	CASSLGASQETQYF
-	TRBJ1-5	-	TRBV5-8	TGTGCCAGCAGCTTGTATTTGAGCAATCAGCCCCAGCATTTT	CASSLYLSNQPQHF
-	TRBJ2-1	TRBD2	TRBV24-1	TGTGCCACCACCCCACTAGCGGAGCCCTACAATGAGCAGTTCTTC	CATTPLAEPYNEQFF
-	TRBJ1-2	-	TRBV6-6	TGTGCCAGCAGTCCCAATTTGGGCCCGAACATCGGTGGCTACACCTTC	CASSPNLGPNIGGYTF
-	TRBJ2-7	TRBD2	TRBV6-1	TGTGCCAGCAGTGAACAGGGGACTAGCTCCTACGAGCAGTACTTC	CASSEQGTSSYEQYF